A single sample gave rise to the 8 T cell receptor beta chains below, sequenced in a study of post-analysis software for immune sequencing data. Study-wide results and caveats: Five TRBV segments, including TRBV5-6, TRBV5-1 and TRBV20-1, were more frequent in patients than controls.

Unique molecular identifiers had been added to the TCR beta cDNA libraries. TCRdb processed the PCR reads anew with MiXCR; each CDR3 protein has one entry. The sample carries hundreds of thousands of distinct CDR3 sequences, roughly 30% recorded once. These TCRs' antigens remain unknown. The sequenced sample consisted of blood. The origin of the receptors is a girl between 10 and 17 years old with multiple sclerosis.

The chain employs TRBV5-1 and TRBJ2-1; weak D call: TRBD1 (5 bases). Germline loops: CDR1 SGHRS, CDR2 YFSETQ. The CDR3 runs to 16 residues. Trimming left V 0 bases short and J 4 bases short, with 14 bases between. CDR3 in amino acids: CASSLAPQGQYNEQFF. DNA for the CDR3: TGCGCCAGCAGCTTGGCCCCGCAGGGCCAATACAATGAGCAGTTCTTC.

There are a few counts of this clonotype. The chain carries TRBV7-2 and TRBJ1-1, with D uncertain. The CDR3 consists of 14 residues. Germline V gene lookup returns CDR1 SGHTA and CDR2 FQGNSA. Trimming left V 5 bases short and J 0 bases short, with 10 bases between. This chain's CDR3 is CASSPGSMNTEAFF. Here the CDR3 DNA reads TGTGCCAGCAGCCCAGGATCCATGAACACTGAAGCTTTCTTT. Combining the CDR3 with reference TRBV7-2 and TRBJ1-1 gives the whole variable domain GAGVSQSPSNKVTEKGKDVELRCDPISGHTALYWYRQSLGQGLEFLIYFQGNSAPDKSGLPSDRFSAERTGGSVSTLTIQRTQQEDSAVYLCASSPGSMNTEAFFGQGTRLTVV.

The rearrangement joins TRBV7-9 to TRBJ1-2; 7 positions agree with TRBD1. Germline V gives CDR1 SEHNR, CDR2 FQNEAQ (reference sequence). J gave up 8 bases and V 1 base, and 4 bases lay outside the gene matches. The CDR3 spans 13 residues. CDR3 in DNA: TGTGCCAGCAGCTTAGGACAGGGAGAAGGCTACACCTTC. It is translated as CASSLGQGEGYTF.

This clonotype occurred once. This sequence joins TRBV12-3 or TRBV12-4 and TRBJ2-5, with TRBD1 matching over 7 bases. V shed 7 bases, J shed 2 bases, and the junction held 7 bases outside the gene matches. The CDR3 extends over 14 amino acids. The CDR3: CASTRGQAQETQYF. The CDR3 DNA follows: TGTGCCAGCACTAGGGGGCAGGCGCAAGAGACCCAGTACTTC.

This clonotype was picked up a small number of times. The CDR3 bases are TGCGCCAGCAGCTTGGCCGTGAGCGGGAGGGACCATGAGCAGTTCTTC. This sequence encodes CASSLAVSGRDHEQFF. The genes are TRBV5-1 and TRBJ2-1; 10 nucleotides agree with TRBD2. The CDR3 loop spans 16 amino acids. V was pared by 0 bases and J by 8 bases, with 8 bases of the junction left unmatched. Germline assignment: CDR1 SGHRS and CDR2 YFSETQ.

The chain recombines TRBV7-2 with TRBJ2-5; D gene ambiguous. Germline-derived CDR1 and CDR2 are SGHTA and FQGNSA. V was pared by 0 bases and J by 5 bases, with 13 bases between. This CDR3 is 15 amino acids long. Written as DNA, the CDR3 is TGTGCCAGCAGCTTAGCGTCCAGTGGGTGGGAGACCCAGTACTTC. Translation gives CASSLASSGWETQYF.

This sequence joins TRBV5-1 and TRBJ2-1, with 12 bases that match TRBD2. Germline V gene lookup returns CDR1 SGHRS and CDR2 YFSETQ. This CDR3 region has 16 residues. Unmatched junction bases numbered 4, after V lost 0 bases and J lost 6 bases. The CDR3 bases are TGCGCCAGCAGCTTGGCCGGGACTAGCGGGCGCAATGAGCAGTTCTTC. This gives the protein CASSLAGTSGRNEQFF.

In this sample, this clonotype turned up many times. The CDR3: CATAGQSSYNEQFF. CDR3 DNA: TGTGCCACCGCGGGACAGTCATCCTACAATGAGCAGTTCTTC. This rearrangement joins TRBV24-1 to TRBJ2-1, with a tentative D call TRBD1 (7 bases). The germline V and J ends were trimmed by 9 bases and 1 base, with 12 bases remaining between them. Germline V gene sequence: CDR1 KGHDR, CDR2 SFDVKD. The CDR3 contains 14 residues.